The present T cell receptor beta chain was sequenced within a study of regulatory T cells in long-lasting Graves disease. Study background: It was over 5 years of antithyroid drugs, with positive TSH receptor antibodies, that meant persistent Graves' disease.

The time point is: persistent/refractory GD, antithyroid drugs over 5 years with positive TRAb. Extracted RNA from PBMCs served as the source of the TCR library. iRepertoire HTBI primers and Arm-PCR of CDR3 regions built TCR beta libraries. TCRdb re-derived calls from the multiplex PCR reads in MiXCR, one entry per CDR3 protein. The sample has around 500,000 distinct CDR3 sequences, around 20% seen once. The CDR3 has 14 residues. Germline lookup yields CDR1 DFQATT and CDR2 SNEGSKA (reference sequence). Trimming removed 0 bases from V and 0 bases from J, with 6 bases in between. Here the sequenced sample was peripheral blood mononuclear cells (PBMCs), taken when the disease was refractory, from a patient treated with antithyroid drugs. This chain links TRBV20-1 with TRBJ1-5; D remains unclear. This clonotype was sampled from a female donor with Graves disease. The CDR3 here is CSARDHRSNQPQHF. The DNA for the CDR3 is TGCAGTGCTAGAGATCATCGTAGCAATCAGCCCCAGCATTTT.